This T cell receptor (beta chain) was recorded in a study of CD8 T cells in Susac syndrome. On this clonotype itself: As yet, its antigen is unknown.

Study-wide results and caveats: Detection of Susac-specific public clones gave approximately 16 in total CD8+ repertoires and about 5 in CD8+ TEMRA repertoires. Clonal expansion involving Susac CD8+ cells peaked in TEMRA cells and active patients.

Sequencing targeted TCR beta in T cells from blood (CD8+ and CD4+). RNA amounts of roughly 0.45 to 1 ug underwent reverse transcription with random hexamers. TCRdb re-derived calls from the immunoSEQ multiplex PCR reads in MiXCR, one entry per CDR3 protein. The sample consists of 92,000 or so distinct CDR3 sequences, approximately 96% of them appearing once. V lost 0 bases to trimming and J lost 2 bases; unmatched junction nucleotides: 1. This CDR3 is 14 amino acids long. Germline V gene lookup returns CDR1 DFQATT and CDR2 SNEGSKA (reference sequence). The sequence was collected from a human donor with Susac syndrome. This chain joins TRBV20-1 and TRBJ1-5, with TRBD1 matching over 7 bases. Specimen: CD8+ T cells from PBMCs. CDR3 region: CSARDQGGNQPQHF. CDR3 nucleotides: TGCAGTGCTAGAGATCAGGGGGGCAATCAGCCCCAGCATTTT.